The T cell receptor (beta chain) described here comes from a study of blood T cells in healthy people across ages. Trimming shortened V by 2 bases and J by 2 bases, and 19 bases separated the two germline ends. The CDR3 runs 16 residues. From germline, CDR1 is DFQATT and CDR2 SNEGSKA (reference sequence). Using a J-beta primer mix together with a sample-barcoded 5' primer, a second PCR was run for roughly 6 to 11 cycles. TCRdb re-called the 5' RACE reads through MiXCR, storing one row per CDR3 protein. The sample lists a few hundred thousand distinct CDR3 sequences, about 29% occurring once. The sample was also reused in another study, on T cells of mothers and their children.

The clonotype comes from a boy younger than 10 in good health. V and J are TRBV20-1 and TRBJ2-7; no clear D. Sequences were obtained from blood. The CDR3 DNA is TGCAGTGCTAGACCCTCATATCCGTCCCCAACCTACGAGCAGTACTTC. This gives the protein CSARPSYPSPTYEQYF.